The entry that follows covers one TCR beta chain sequence. What it recognizes is unknown. There are 15 residues in the CDR3. Trimming removed 3 bases at V and 2 bases at J, with 13 bases between. The germline gives CDR1 KGHSH, CDR2 LQKENI. These data are taken from a study of beta chain features in type 1 diabetes. Broader study findings: In all four CD4+ subsets, TCRB CDR3 length was significantly, moderately reduced in type 1 diabetes.

The investigators reverse transcribed all of the isolated RNA, so they sequenced expressed TCRB transcripts. TCRdb's copy holds only in-frame clones and misses some; the assay was immunoSEQ multiplex PCR. Of some 290,000 clones listed, roughly an eighth are singletons. The sequence was collected from a man younger than 40 with type 1 diabetes. The chain links TRBV18 to TRBJ2-5; the D gene is possibly TRBD2 (5 bases). The source material was naive CD4+ T cells from blood. The CDR3 protein is CASSPRTGLQETQYF. The CDR3, as DNA: TGTGCCAGCTCACCTCGGACTGGATTACAAGAGACCCAGTACTTC.